The 18 T cell receptor beta chains below come from one sample, sequenced in a study of shared clonotypes between healthy human individuals. Repertoires were generated with immunoSEQ multiplex PCR, while TCRdb's copy carries only in-frame clones and drops some. This sample has some 1.4 million clones, with more than 95% found just once. Sequenced: naive CD4+ T cells sorted from blood. Regarding subset: CD45RA+ positively selected. The receptors were gathered from a man aged 25 to 40 in good health.

This chain joins TRBV18 and TRBJ2-7; 11 nucleotides align to TRBD1. The germline V gene encodes CDR1 KGHSH and CDR2 LQKENI. Trimming took 2 bases from V and 5 from J; bases not matched to a gene: 8. This CDR3 has 16 amino acids. As DNA, the CDR3 is TGTGCCAGCTCACCAATTGTTGGACAGGGGGCTGACGAGCAGTACTTC. Protein product: CASSPIVGQGADEQYF.

The CDR3 nucleotides are TGTGCCAGTACCTTCGGACCGATCAGCTCTGGAAACACCATATATTTT. This encodes CASTFGPISSGNTIYF. This rearrangement joins TRBV19 to TRBJ1-3; D remains unclear. The CDR3 spans 16 residues. Looked up from germline, CDR1 is LNHDA and CDR2 is SQIVND (reference sequence). V was trimmed by 7 bases and J by 0 bases, leaving 16 bases between them. The full variable domain, with the rest looked up from reference TRBV19 and TRBJ1-3, is DGGITQSPKYLFRKEGQNVTLSCEQNLNHDAMYWYRQDPGQGLRLIYYSQIVNDFQKGDIAEGYSVSREKKESFPLTVTSAQKNPTAFYLCASTFGPISSGNTIYFGEGSWLTVV.

The chain joins TRBV19 to TRBJ2-2, with D perhaps being TRBD1 or TRBD2 (5 bases each). Per the germline V gene, CDR1 is LNHDA and CDR2 is SQIVND (reference sequence). This CDR3 region has 14 residues. V was pared by 5 bases and J by 4 bases, with 11 bases between. The CDR3 DNA reads as TGTGCCAGTAGTTTTGGGGACGCCACCGGGGAGCTGTTTTTT. This sequence encodes CASSFGDATGELFF.

This chain uses TRBV25-1 with TRBJ1-2; TRBD1 is a possible D gene (5 bases). The CDR3 contains 13 residues. Trimming removed 4 bases from V and 7 bases from J, with 13 bases in between. Germline V CDR1 and CDR2: MGHDK, SYGVNS. CDR3 in amino acids: CASSGLQDTGYTF. As DNA, the CDR3 is TGTGCCAGCAGTGGCCTACAGGATACTGGCTACACCTTC.

This chain connects TRBV5-4 to TRBJ2-1; D not resolved. Trimming took off 3 bases at V and 7 bases at J, with 11 bases between the two ends. CDR3 size: 13 residues. The germline V gene has CDR1 SGHNT and CDR2 YYREEE (reference sequence). CDR3 sequence: CASSSRLGNEQFF. The CDR3, as DNA: TGTGCCAGCAGCTCGAGACTGGGAAATGAGCAGTTCTTC.

This clone appeared a single time. V is TRBV2 and J is TRBJ2-7, with D perhaps assigned TRBD1 or TRBD2 (5 bases each). Trimming left V 4 bases short and J 3 bases short, with 10 bases between. The CDR3 is made up of 13 amino acids. Germline V gene data show CDR1 as SNHLY and CDR2 as FYNNEI. The CDR3 spells CASSVGDIYEQYF. The CDR3 DNA reads TGTGCCAGCAGTGTGGGGGATATCTACGAGCAGTACTTC.

The chain links TRBV2 to TRBJ1-4, with D possibly matching TRBD1 (5 bases). The CDR3 covers 15 residues. Trimming took 7 bases from V and 7 from J, leaving 19 bases between them. Per the germline V gene, CDR1 is SNHLY and CDR2 is FYNNEI. Written as DNA, the CDR3 is TGTGCCAGCACCCGACAGCGGGGGGTTAGTGAAAAACTGTTTTTT. Protein product: CASTRQRGVSEKLFF.

This chain uses TRBV5-6 with TRBJ1-4, with D possibly matching TRBD1 (6 bases). CDR1 and CDR2 from the germline V gene are SGHDT and YYEEEE. Trimming pared 3 bases from V and 8 bases from J, leaving 14 bases between. The CDR3 extends over 14 amino acids. CDR3 DNA: TGTGCCAGCAGCTCGTTAGGGGGACGAGAAAAACTGTTTTTT. It is translated as CASSSLGGREKLFF.

The V call is TRBV12-5, the J call TRBJ1-5; 7 bases line up with TRBD1. J was trimmed by 3 bases and V by 7 bases; bases with no gene match: 6. The CDR3 runs 14 residues. From germline, CDR1 is LGHNT and CDR2 FRNRAP. The chain's CDR3 is CASALDRVNQPQHF. In DNA form, the CDR3 reads TGTGCTAGTGCCCTCGACAGGGTCAATCAGCCCCAGCATTTT.

The chain has TRBV7-8 and TRBJ2-1; 8 positions agree with TRBD2. This CDR3 is built from 14 residues. CDR1 and CDR2 from the germline V gene are SGHVS and FQNEAQ. The J segment lost 9 bases and the V segment lost 5 bases, leaving 9 bases of the junction unmatched. The chain's CDR3 is CASSPGLGSFEQFF. CDR3 DNA sequence: TGTGCCAGCAGCCCGGGACTAGGATCCTTTGAGCAGTTCTTC.

The chain uses TRBV18 and TRBJ2-3, with TRBD2 identical over 11 bases. With V trimmed by 4 bases and J by 1 base, 4 bases remained unmatched. This CDR3 region has 16 residues. Germline loops: CDR1 KGHSH, CDR2 LQKENI. CDR3 coding DNA: TGTGCCAGCTCACACGGGACTAGCGGACGCACAGATACGCAGTATTTT. Amino acids: CASSHGTSGRTDTQYF.

This chain connects TRBV6-6 to TRBJ2-2; 7 bases are shared with TRBD1. CDR3 length: 16 residues. Looked up from germline, CDR1 is MNHNY and CDR2 is SVGAGI (reference sequence). Losses at the gene ends were 2 bases for V and 6 bases for J; bases not matched to a gene: 9. This CDR3 reads CASSYLEQGLAGELFF. CDR3 in DNA: TGTGCCAGCAGTTACCTTGAACAGGGGCTCGCCGGGGAGCTGTTTTTT.

The CDR3 bases are TGTGCCAGCAGCGCCGGGACTATTTCCTACAATGAGCAGTTCTTC. Translated, it gives CASSAGTISYNEQFF. This rearrangement joins TRBV9 to TRBJ2-1, with 7 nucleotides matching TRBD2. Germline V gives CDR1 SGDLS, CDR2 YYNGEE. This CDR3 is built from 15 residues. V lost 3 bases to trimming and J lost 1 base; unmatched junction nucleotides: 4.

This chain uses TRBV6-1 with TRBJ2-1; 8 nucleotides agree with TRBD1. V lost 11 bases to trimming and J lost 4 bases; unmatched junction nucleotides: 7. The CDR3 sequence is 13 residues long. The germline V gene encodes CDR1 MNHNS and CDR2 SASEGT. CDR3 nucleotide sequence: TGTGCCGGAGAGACAGGGGTGTACAATGAGCAGTTCTTC. Translating it yields CAGETGVYNEQFF.

The genes are TRBV28 and TRBJ2-7, with D tentatively TRBD1 (6 bases). This CDR3 is 14 amino acids long. The V end lost 3 bases, the J end lost 2 bases, and 11 bases lay between the germline ends. Germline CDR1 MDHEN, CDR2 SYDVKM. The chain's CDR3 is CASSFGGSAYEQYF. For the CDR3, the DNA is TGTGCCAGCAGTTTTGGGGGCTCGGCCTACGAGCAGTACTTC.

The chain employs TRBV7-2 and TRBJ2-3; 15 positions match TRBD2. The CDR3 runs 18 residues. Trimming cost V 1 base and J 4 bases; bases outside gene matches: 6. CDR1 and CDR2 from the germline V gene are SGHTA and FQGNSA. In DNA form, the CDR3 reads TGTGCCAGCAGCTTAGGGGGACTAGCGGGAGGAGTTGCAGATACGCAGTATTTT. Translation gives CASSLGGLAGGVADTQYF.

The genes are TRBV11-2 and TRBJ2-3; no firm D call. Trimming cost V 6 bases and J 4 bases, with 8 bases left between them. The CDR3 is made up of 12 amino acids. Germline V CDR1 and CDR2: SGHAT, FQNNGV. The CDR3 is CASSSPPDTQYF. The DNA of the CDR3 is TGTGCCAGCAGTTCCCCCCCAGATACGCAGTATTTT. Complete variable domain (other parts from reference TRBV11-2 and TRBJ2-3): EAGVAQSPRYKIIEKRQSVAFWCNPISGHATLYWYQQILGQGPKLLIQFQNNGVVDDSQLPKDRFSAERLKGVDSTLKIQPAKLEDSAVYLCASSSPPDTQYFGPGTRLTVL.

The chain combines TRBV7-2 with TRBJ2-3, with 7 bases identical to TRBD2. This CDR3 region has 15 residues. Trimming at V came to 5 bases and at J to 6 bases, leaving 11 bases not matched to a gene. Germline loops: CDR1 SGHTA, CDR2 FQGNSA. The CDR3 DNA reads as TGTGCCAGCAGCCGGGACTACTCCCAGCCGGATACGCAGTATTTT. Protein product: CASSRDYSQPDTQYF.